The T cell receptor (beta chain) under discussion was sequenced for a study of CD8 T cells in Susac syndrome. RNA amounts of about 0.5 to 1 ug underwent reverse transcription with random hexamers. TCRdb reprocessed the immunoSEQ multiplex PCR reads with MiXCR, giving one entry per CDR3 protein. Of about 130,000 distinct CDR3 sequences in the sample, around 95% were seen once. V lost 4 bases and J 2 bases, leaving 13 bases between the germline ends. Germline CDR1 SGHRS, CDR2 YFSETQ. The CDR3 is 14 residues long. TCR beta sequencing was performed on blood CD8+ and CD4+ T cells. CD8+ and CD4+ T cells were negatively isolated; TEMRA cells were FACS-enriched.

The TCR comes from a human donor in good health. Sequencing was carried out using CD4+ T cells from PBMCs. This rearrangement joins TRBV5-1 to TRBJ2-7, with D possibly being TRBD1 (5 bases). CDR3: CASSLTGKAYEQYF. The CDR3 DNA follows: TGCGCCAGCAGCCTAACAGGAAAAGCCTACGAGCAGTACTTC.